The rows below give T cell receptor beta chains drawn from one sample of a study of T cell repertoires in cytomegalovirus infection. TCRdb reprocessed the reads via MiXCR and lists one record per CDR3 protein. The sample carries fewer than 250,000 distinct CDR3 sequences, 9% to 15% recorded once. Material for sequencing was PBMCs. The receptor source for this set is a human donor in good health (CMV status not recorded). Some clones in this sample may be carry-over from other donors' samples. Both conserved end residues are part of each CDR3. Size values are once, few and many counts, or a class for expanded clones, and some rows have none.

TRBV4-3 | many | CASSQDRGDYSPLHF
TRBV7-2 | many | CASRQKQGELFF
TRBV10-3 | - | CAITKDSSGANVLTF
TRBV5-1 | few | CASSTYRAQETQYF
TRBV12-3/TRBV12-4 | many | CASSPDHGNQPQHF
TRBV29-1 | - | CSVGGLAGGETYEQYF
TRBV6-1 | many | CASSSGTRVAEAFF
TRBV10-3 | many | CAITEQGRGEQYF
TRBV15 | many | CATSRDRGQSTDTQYF
TRBV11-2 | - | CASSLGTGGDQPQHF
TRBV4-3 | few | CASSQGDHSPLHF
TRBV10-3 | - | CAISGPGQGAYGYTF
TRBV20-1 | few | CSANLISGNTIYF
TRBV4-2 | many | CASSQEGGSTYEQYF
TRBV4-3 | many | CASSQDPGISYNEQFF
TRBV7-2 | many | CASSSGVLYGYTF
TRBV28 | - | CASSSPGANLYSYEQYF
TRBV11-3 | many | CASSLPAQGNYEQYF
TRBV29-1 | few | CSAGGVMDYGYTF
TRBV11-3 | few | CASSLTSVPTDTQYF
TRBV7-2 | many | CASSLALGYQPQHF
TRBV7-2 | many | CASSMELSGSSYNEQFF
TRBV6-2/TRBV6-3 | many | CASSGDRAFNEQFF
TRBV29-1 | few | CSVADRILYGYTF
TRBV11-2 | many | CASSSSSPKGETQYF
TRBV7-9 | many | CASSLDLGAQYEQYF
TRBV7-9 | many | CASSFWDRQETQYF
TRBV7-9 | many | CASSHREVDTEAFF
TRBV7-2 | many | CASSLARGSNQPQHF
TRBV11-2 | many | CASSLAGFVETQYF
TRBV28 | - | CASSSRQGGAPLHF
TRBV6-2/TRBV6-3 | - | CASSYPPTLAGVDNEQFF
TRBV5-1 | - | CASNRDRTDTQYF
TRBV7-6 | many | CASSSTGTGSYNEQFF
TRBV5-6 | - | CASSRTGEGEKLFF
TRBV28 | - | CASSSYSQGPGTNEKLFF
TRBV3-1 | - | CASRRTGGASEAFF
TRBV7-2 | many | CASSEPRGILQFF
TRBV5-1 | many | CASSLAGTMNTEAFF
TRBV28 | many | CASSPTGDGYTF
TRBV7-9 | - | CASSQRGVQHF
TRBV7-2 | many | CASSQGISGKETQYF
TRBV11-2 | many | CASSFLTGINVLTF
TRBV11-2 | - | CASSRDHGHDEKLFF
TRBV12-3/TRBV12-4 | many | CASSRGEAFF
TRBV7-3 | few | CASSLGPITEAFF
TRBV24-1 | - | CATSGKATSGGQETQYF
TRBV7-2 | many | CASSFSGGAGELFF
TRBV14 | - | CASSQDVLFLAETQYF
TRBV28 | many | CASRGGRYHEQYF
TRBV7-2 | many | CASSWDRGETQYF
TRBV12-3/TRBV12-4 | few | CASSLVRDRVHEQFF
TRBV7-2 | many | CASSFLSGGTGELFF
TRBV12-3/TRBV12-4 | many | CASSSGDSAYEQYF
TRBV29-1 | many | CSAGTSGSYEQYF
TRBV5-6 | many | CASSQAGAEADTQYF
TRBV7-2 | many | CASSLDRLYTDTQYF
TRBV19 | many | CASSMGGQGAYGYTF
TRBV7-6 | many | CASRPGRLGTEAFF
TRBV12-5 | many | CASGSPGLAGFEQFF